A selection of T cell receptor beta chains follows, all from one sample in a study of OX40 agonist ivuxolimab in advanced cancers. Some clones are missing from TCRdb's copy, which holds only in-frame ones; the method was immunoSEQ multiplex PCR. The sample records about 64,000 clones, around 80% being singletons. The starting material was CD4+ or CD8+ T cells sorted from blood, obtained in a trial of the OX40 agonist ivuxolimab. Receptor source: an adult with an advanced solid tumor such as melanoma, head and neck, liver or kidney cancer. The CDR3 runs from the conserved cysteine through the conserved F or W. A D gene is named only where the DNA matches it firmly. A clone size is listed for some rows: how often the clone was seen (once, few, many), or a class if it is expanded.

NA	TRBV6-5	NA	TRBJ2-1	CASSPEVLSYNEQFF	TGTGCCAGCAGCCCCGAGGTCCTCTCCTACAATGAGCAGTTCTTC
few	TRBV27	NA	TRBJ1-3	CASSPTPRGSGNTIYF	TGTGCCAGCAGTCCCACCCCCAGGGGATCTGGAAACACCATATATTTT
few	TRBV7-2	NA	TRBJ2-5	CASSAGDRKETQYF	TGTGCCAGCAGCGCGGGGGACAGAAAAGAGACCCAGTACTTC
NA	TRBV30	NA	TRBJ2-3	CAWSPGLKATDTQYF	TGTGCCTGGAGTCCGGGGCTTAAGGCTACAGATACGCAGTATTTT
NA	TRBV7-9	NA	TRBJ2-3	CASRPRGVTDTQYF	TGTGCCAGCAGACCCCGGGGAGTCACAGATACGCAGTATTTT
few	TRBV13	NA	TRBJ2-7	CASSLVLIGGGRGSDEQYF	TGTGCCAGCAGCTTAGTCCTGATTGGTGGTGGCAGGGGATCGGACGAGCAGTACTTC
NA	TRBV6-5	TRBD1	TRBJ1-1	CASSKPGQQNTEAFF	TGTGCCAGCAGTAAACCGGGACAGCAGAACACTGAAGCTTTCTTT
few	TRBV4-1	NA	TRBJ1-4	CASSQEEASNEKLFF	TGCGCCAGCAGCCAAGAAGAGGCCAGTAATGAAAAACTGTTTTTT
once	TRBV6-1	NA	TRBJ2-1	CASSEAKGSDYNEQFF	TGTGCCAGCAGTGAAGCCAAGGGCTCAGATTACAATGAGCAGTTCTTC
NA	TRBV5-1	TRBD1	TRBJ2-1	CASSLNRGQNEQFF	TGCGCCAGCAGCTTGAACAGGGGGCAAAATGAGCAGTTCTTC
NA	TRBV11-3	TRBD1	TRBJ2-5	CASSSRGRETQYF	TGTGCCAGCAGCTCCAGGGGGCGGGAGACCCAGTACTTC
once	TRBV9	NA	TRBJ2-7	CASSPGGTRYEQYF	TGTGCCAGCAGCCCTGGGGGAACACGCTACGAGCAGTACTTC
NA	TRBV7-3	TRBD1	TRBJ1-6	CASSLTMTGENSPLHF	TGTGCCAGCAGCTTAACGATGACAGGGGAAAATTCACCCCTCCACTTT
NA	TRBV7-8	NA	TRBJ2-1	CASSLDRGYNEQFF	TGTGCCAGCAGCTTAGATAGGGGGTACAATGAGCAGTTCTTC
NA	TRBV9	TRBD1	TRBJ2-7	CASSVVPDRGREQYF	TGTGCCAGCAGCGTAGTCCCGGACAGGGGGCGCGAGCAGTACTTC
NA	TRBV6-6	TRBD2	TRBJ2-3	CASSPRLAGGLDTQYF	TGTGCCAGCAGTCCTCGACTAGCGGGAGGGCTAGATACGCAGTATTTT
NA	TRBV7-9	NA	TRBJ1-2	CASSLEGGYTF	TGTGCCAGCAGCTTAGAGGGTGGCTACACCTTC
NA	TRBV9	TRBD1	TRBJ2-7	CASSNGQGSYEQYF	TGTGCCAGCAGCAACGGACAGGGTTCCTACGAGCAGTACTTC
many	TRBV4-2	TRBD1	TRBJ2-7	CASSQDPDRAANEQYF	TGTGCCAGCAGCCAAGATCCTGACAGGGCGGCGAACGAGCAGTACTTC